One T cell receptor beta chain is described in this entry. This sample stems from a study of T cell responses to AZD1222 COVID-19 vaccine. Sequencing was performed with immunoSEQ multiplex PCR; in TCRdb, only in-frame clones are kept and a portion is missing. The table includes some 180,000 clones, approximately 90% detected once. Sample: peripheral blood, taken 28 days after the second dose of the MenACWY control vaccine. The receptor was isolated from an adult who received the MenACWY meningococcal vaccine as a control.

The DNA of the CDR3 is TGTGCCAGCAGTTTACGGGGTAACTATGGCTACACCTTC. It is translated as CASSLRGNYGYTF. The chain uses TRBV27 and TRBJ1-2; no clear D. The CDR3 is made up of 13 amino acids. Germline lookup yields CDR1 MNHEY and CDR2 SMNVEV (reference sequence). Trimming removed 2 bases at V and 1 base at J, with 5 bases between.